These T cell receptor beta chains were read from a single sample in a study of T cell clonotyping in hematopoietic cell transplantation. Sequenced by immunoSEQ multiplex PCR; TCRdb stores in-frame clones only, minus some. The sample carries about 9,700 clones, about three quarters recorded once. The sequencing here drew on PBMCs, taken 180 days after allogeneic stem cell transplant. These receptors were collected from a male patient aged 40-50 years who had an allogeneic stem cell transplant from a related donor, so the T cells may come from the graft donor. Some clones in this sample may be carry-over from other donors' samples. CDR3s include the opening cysteine and the closing phenylalanine or tryptophan. The D gene is left open where the match is weak. Clone size is shown for a subset of rows, as once, few, many or a class of expanded clone.

size	V	J	D	DNA	CDR3
NA	TRBV5-1	TRBJ2-5	NA	TGCGCCAGCAGCTTGTCAGGGAACCAAGAGACCCAGTACTTC	CASSLSGNQETQYF
NA	TRBV4-3	TRBJ1-5	NA	TGCGCCAGCAGCCAAGATCGAGCTCAGCCCCAGCATTTT	CASSQDRAQPQHF
NA	TRBV6-5	TRBJ2-7	TRBD2	TGTGCCAGCAGTCGACTAGCGGGGGCACTCGAGCAGTACTTC	CASSRLAGALEQYF
NA	TRBV5-1	TRBJ1-2	TRBD1	TGCGCCAGCAGCTATGGACAGGGATCCCGCTATGGCTACACCTTC	CASSYGQGSRYGYTF
NA	TRBV6-5	TRBJ2-7	NA	TGTGCCAGCAGTTACGTGGGGGTGGCTGGGGCCTACGAGCAGTACTTC	CASSYVGVAGAYEQYF
NA	TRBV25-1	TRBJ1-1	NA	TGTGCCAGCAGTGAATCCCGCCAGGGACGTGGAGCTGAAGCTTTCTTT	CASSESRQGRGAEAFF
NA	TRBV7-2	TRBJ1-2	TRBD1	TGTGCCAGCAGCCCACGGGCAGGGGGACCTCCTTATGGCTACACCTTC	CASSPRAGGPPYGYTF
NA	TRBV28	TRBJ2-7	NA	TGTGCCAGCAGCCTAGGCTACGAGCAGTACTTC	CASSLGYEQYF
NA	TRBV11-2	TRBJ2-7	NA	TGTGCCAGCAGCTTAGCGGACGGGTACGAGCAGTACTTC	CASSLADGYEQYF
few	TRBV7-6	TRBJ1-3	NA	TGTGCCAGCAGCCCCTCTTGGGGGGGAGGAAACACCATATATTTT	CASSPSWGGGNTIYF
NA	TRBV30	TRBJ2-7	NA	TGTGCCCGGCGCCCACAGGGAAGCGAGGAGCAGTACTTC	CARRPQGSEEQYF
NA	TRBV4-1	TRBJ1-3	NA	TGCGCCAGCAGCCAAGTCCCGATCGGTCAGGGCAGAAACACCATATATTTT	CASSQVPIGQGRNTIYF
NA	TRBV29-1	TRBJ1-1	NA	TGCAGCGTTGGCCACACTGAAGCTTTCTTT	CSVGHTEAFF
once	TRBV5-5	TRBJ1-2	NA	TGTGCCAGCAGCTACCCCCGGGACAACCCTAACTATGGCTACACCTTC	CASSYPRDNPNYGYTF
NA	TRBV11-2	TRBJ1-2	TRBD1	TGTGCCAGCACCGGGACAGGGAACGACTATGGCTACACCTTC	CASTGTGNDYGYTF
NA	TRBV7-9	TRBJ1-4	TRBD1	TGTGCCAGCAGCTTATCTCGGGACAGTGAGGAAAAACTGTTTTTT	CASSLSRDSEEKLFF
NA	TRBV11-3	TRBJ1-1	NA	TGTGCCAGCAGCCCATCGGACCGAGCTGAAGCTTTCTTT	CASSPSDRAEAFF
NA	TRBV5-6	TRBJ1-3	NA	TGTGCCAGCAGCTTGGGCGGGGGTCTCGCTGGAAACACCATATATTTT	CASSLGGGLAGNTIYF
NA	TRBV2	TRBJ1-2	NA	TGTGCCAGCACCCGGCAGGGCGTCTATGGCTACACCTTC	CASTRQGVYGYTF
NA	TRBV4-1	TRBJ1-5	TRBD1	TGCGCCAGCAGCCAAGATATCCCCGGACAGGGAAGCAATCAGCCCCAGCATTTT	CASSQDIPGQGSNQPQHF
NA	TRBV5-4	TRBJ2-3	NA	TGTGCCAGCAGCAGGCAGGGGCAAGATACGCAGTATTTT	CASSRQGQDTQYF
NA	TRBV13	TRBJ2-5	NA	TGTGCCAGCAGCCCAGAGGGGGGCAGGGAGACCCAGTACTTC	CASSPEGGRETQYF
NA	TRBV5-5	TRBJ1-2	NA	TGTGCCAGCAGCTTGAGGGGTTTGTTGGATGGCTACACCTTC	CASSLRGLLDGYTF
NA	TRBV7-2	TRBJ1-4	TRBD1	TGTGCCAGCAGCTTGACCCGGGACAGAAGTGTCCTGTTTTTT	CASSLTRDRSVLFF
NA	TRBV11-2	TRBJ2-3	NA	TGTGCCAGCAGCCCGTGGAAAAATCGGCAGGGACCAGATACGCAGTATTTT	CASSPWKNRQGPDTQYF
NA	TRBV9	TRBJ2-7	TRBD1	TGTGCCAGCAGCAAGAGACAGGGGGGCGAGCAGTACTTC	CASSKRQGGEQYF
NA	TRBV7-3	TRBJ1-1	NA	TGTGCCAGCAGCTTAGGGGGGGGGAACACTGAAGCTTTCTTT	CASSLGGGNTEAFF